The next 28 T cell receptor beta chains were all read from a single sample in a study of OX40 agonist ivuxolimab in advanced cancers. Some clones are missing from TCRdb's copy, which holds only in-frame ones; the method was immunoSEQ multiplex PCR. The sample consists of more than 40,000 clones, approximately 80% of them appearing once. The sequencing used CD4+ or CD8+ T cells sorted from blood, collected in a trial of the OX40 agonist ivuxolimab. Receptors originate from an adult with an advanced solid tumor such as melanoma, head and neck, liver or kidney cancer.

The rearrangement links TRBV28 to TRBJ1-1; unclear D gene. The CDR3 extends over 12 amino acids. The V gene's germline CDR1 is MDHEN and CDR2 SYDVKM. Trimming took 9 bases from V and 3 from J, leaving 11 bases between them. The CDR3 region is CASMLSDTEAFF. Written as DNA, the CDR3 is TGTGCCAGTATGTTGTCGGACACTGAAGCTTTCTTT.

The genes are TRBV18 and TRBJ2-5, with no clear D. The ends were cut back, 2 bases at V and 4 bases at J, with 14 bases in the middle. This CDR3 region has 15 residues. CDR1 is KGHSH and CDR2 is LQKENI in the germline V gene. The CDR3 sequence is CASSPSFDNGETQYF. DNA of the CDR3: TGTGCCAGCTCACCATCTTTTGACAATGGAGAGACCCAGTACTTC. The full variable domain, its missing parts supplied by reference TRBV18 and TRBJ2-5, is NAGVMQNPRHLVRRRGQEARLRCSPMKGHSHVYWYRQLPEEGLKFMVYLQKENIIDESGMPKERFSAEFPKEGPSILRIQQVVRGDSAAYFCASSPSFDNGETQYFGPGTRLLVL.

V usage is TRBV5-6 and J usage is TRBJ2-1; D is unresolved. The CDR3 is 12 residues long. V lost 8 bases, J lost 7 bases, and 13 bases lay in between. Germline V gene data show CDR1 as SGHDT and CDR2 as YYEEEE. CDR3 bases: TGTGCCAGTAGTATATTTGCGAATGAGCAGTTCTTC. Translating it yields CASSIFANEQFF.

This chain uses TRBV4-1 with TRBJ1-1; D is ambiguous. There are 13 residues in the CDR3. V lost 4 bases to trimming and J lost 1 base, with 7 bases between them. CDR1 is MGHRA and CDR2 is YSYEKL in the germline V gene. In DNA, the CDR3 is TGCGCCAGCAGCCTTGGTGGGAACACTGAAGCTTTCTTT. This encodes CASSLGGNTEAFF.

The gene calls are TRBV9 and TRBJ2-5, with 7 bases lining up with TRBD1. CDR1 and CDR2 from the germline V gene are SGDLS and YYNGEE. CDR3 length: 15 residues. V lost 4 bases, J lost 2 bases, and 8 bases stayed unmatched. The CDR3 nucleotides are TGTGCCAGCAGCTCGGGACAGCTGATTCAAGAGACCCAGTACTTC. Translation gives CASSSGQLIQETQYF.

On this clone: Germline and junction disagree at one end, which may indicate a read error. Written as DNA, the CDR3 is TGTGCCAGCTCCCCACGGACAGGGGATGGACAGCCCCAGCATTTT. Translation: CASSPRTGDGQPQHF. The chain recombines TRBV18 with TRBJ1-5; TRBD1 matches at 9 bases. This CDR3 region has 15 residues. The germline V gene has CDR1 KGHSH and CDR2 LQKENI.

V usage is TRBV7-9 and J usage is TRBJ1-1; 10 bases align to TRBD1. The CDR3 length is 17 residues. The V segment lost 0 bases and the J segment 3 bases; nucleotides outside the gene matches: 7. Germline CDR1 reads SEHNR; CDR2 reads FQNEAQ (reference sequence). The chain's CDR3 is CASSLASDRGRHTEAFF. CDR3 sequence (DNA): TGTGCCAGCAGCTTAGCTAGTGACAGGGGGCGTCACACTGAAGCTTTCTTT.

Notes on this clone: At one end the junction does not follow the germline gene, possibly because of a read error. The rearrangement uses TRBV7-2 and TRBJ1-4; D gene unclear. Per the germline V gene, CDR1 is SGHTA and CDR2 is FQGNSA. The length of the CDR3 is 14 residues. CDR3 region: CASSLATTHEKLFF. DNA for the CDR3: TGTGCCAGCAGCCTAGCGACTACGCATGAAAAACTGTTTTTT.

DNA for the CDR3: TGCGCCAGCAGCCATGCCGGGACAGGGTCTGAAAAACTGTTTTTT. It specifies CASSHAGTGSEKLFF. The chain combines TRBV4-1 with TRBJ1-4, with 9 nucleotides matching TRBD1. This CDR3 contains 15 residues. The junction had 6 bases not matched to a gene; V was cut back by 3 bases and J by 7 bases. Per germline, CDR1 MGHRA and CDR2 YSYEKL.

J is TRBJ1-1 and V is TRBV19; TRBD1 aligns across 7 bases. J lost 5 bases, V lost 8 bases, and 11 bases had no gene match. The CDR3 has 14 residues. The V gene's germline CDR1 is LNHDA and CDR2 SQIVND (reference sequence). The CDR3 protein is CASGATGLGTEAFF. In DNA form, the CDR3 reads TGTGCCAGTGGAGCGACAGGGTTAGGGACTGAAGCTTTCTTT.

V gene TRBV5-1 combines with J gene TRBJ2-7; D remains unclear. This CDR3 is built from 13 residues. CDR1 is SGHRS and CDR2 is YFSETQ in the germline V gene. Trimming left V 7 bases short and J 0 bases short, with 11 bases between. CDR3 region: CASREGASYEQYF. Written as DNA, the CDR3 is TGCGCCAGCCGCGAAGGAGCCTCCTACGAGCAGTACTTC.

V is TRBV28 and J is TRBJ2-4; no clear D gene. The CDR3 length is 12 residues. Germline V gene sequence: CDR1 MDHEN, CDR2 SYDVKM. V was shortened by 3 bases and J by 6 bases, with 6 bases between the two germline ends. This CDR3 is CASSLDRNIQYF. The CDR3 DNA is TGTGCCAGCAGTTTGGATCGAAACATTCAGTACTTC.

The table lists this clone with a count of one. The chain has TRBV27 and TRBJ2-5; 10 bases match TRBD2. J gave up 4 bases and V 7 bases, and 6 bases lay outside the gene matches. CDR1 is MNHEY and CDR2 is SMNVEV in the germline V gene (reference sequence). CDR3 size: 14 residues. The CDR3 loop is CASNAVAGGETQYF. The CDR3 coding sequence is TGTGCCAGCAACGCGGTAGCGGGAGGAGAGACCCAGTACTTC.

The chain recombines TRBV4-1 with TRBJ2-3; 7 nucleotides agree with TRBD1. The CDR3 sequence is 14 residues long. V was clipped by 4 bases and J by 4 bases; unmatched bases: 5. Germline assignment: CDR1 MGHRA and CDR2 YSYEKL. CDR3 in amino acids: CASSLIQGADTQYF. CDR3 sequence (DNA): TGCGCCAGCAGCCTAATCCAGGGGGCAGATACGCAGTATTTT.

V gene TRBV7-6 combines with J gene TRBJ2-5, with D uncertain. The V end lost 1 base, the J end lost 7 bases, and 19 bases lay between the germline ends. The CDR3 consists of 16 residues. Looked up from germline, CDR1 is SGHVS and CDR2 is FNYEAQ. Here the CDR3 DNA reads TGTGCCAGCAGCTTAGGGAGTCTGGTGGGGATGGGGACCCAGTACTTC. Translation: CASSLGSLVGMGTQYF.

V gene TRBV27 combines with J gene TRBJ2-2; possibly TRBD1 or TRBD2 for D (6 bases each). V was pared by 0 bases and J by 3 bases, with 11 bases between. The CDR3 sequence is 16 residues long. Germline loops: CDR1 MNHEY, CDR2 SMNVEV (reference sequence). CDR3 coding DNA: TGTGCCAGCAGTTTATCAGGGGGGCCCTACACCGGGGAGCTGTTTTTT. It translates to CASSLSGGPYTGELFF.

This clone appeared once. CDR3: CATKYGASYNSPLHF. The CDR3 DNA reads as TGTGCCACCAAGTATGGGGCCTCCTATAATTCACCCCTCCACTTT. The chain employs TRBV15 and TRBJ1-6; weak D call: TRBD1 (5 bases). This CDR3 comprises 15 residues. Germline V gives CDR1 LNHNV, CDR2 YYDKDF (reference sequence). V was clipped by 7 bases and J by 0 bases, with 10 bases between them.

The V call is TRBV9, the J call TRBJ1-1; D unclear. Germline lookup yields CDR1 SGDLS and CDR2 YYNGEE. V was trimmed by 3 bases and J by 5 bases, leaving 8 bases between them. CDR3 length: 12 amino acids. The CDR3 region has the DNA TGTGCCAGCAGCGGCGTAGGGACTGAAGCTTTCTTT. Protein product: CASSGVGTEAFF.

This rearrangement joins TRBV13 to TRBJ1-3, with a tentative D call TRBD1 (5 bases). The CDR3 sequence is 15 residues long. Per germline, CDR1 PRHDT and CDR2 FYEKMQ (reference sequence). The germline V and J ends were trimmed by 7 bases and 4 bases, with 17 bases remaining between them. The CDR3 bases are TGTGCCAGCAACGGGGGACCAACGGACGGAAACACCATATATTTT. Translated: CASNGGPTDGNTIYF.

As for this clone: The sample has other DNA sequences that encode this CDR3 too. The V gene is TRBV5-4, the J gene TRBJ2-2, with unresolved D. This CDR3 is 13 amino acids long. Germline CDR1 SGHNT, CDR2 YYREEE (reference sequence). V lost 2 bases to trimming and J lost 3 bases, with 5 bases between them. CDR3 residues: CASSLTDTGELFF. In DNA form, the CDR3 reads TGTGCCAGCAGCTTAACGGACACCGGGGAGCTGTTTTTT.

This chain links TRBV19 with TRBJ1-1; 9 bases match TRBD1. The CDR3 spans 14 residues. Germline loops: CDR1 LNHDA, CDR2 SQIVND (reference sequence). V shed 9 bases, J shed 4 bases, and the junction held 9 bases outside the gene matches. The DNA of the CDR3 is TGTGCCAGCGGGACAGGGTATGGTGGCACTGAAGCTTTCTTT. Encoded protein: CASGTGYGGTEAFF.

In the case of this clone: This specimen includes other DNA sequences encoding the same CDR3. The chain has TRBV4-1 and TRBJ1-5, with a possible D match to TRBD1 (5 bases). The V end lost 5 bases, the J end lost 1 base, and 9 bases lay between the germline ends. CDR1 MGHRA and CDR2 YSYEKL come from the germline V gene. This CDR3 is 14 amino acids long. This CDR3 reads CASSTGDSNQPQHF. DNA for the CDR3: TGCGCCAGCAGCACGGGGGACAGCAATCAGCCCCAGCATTTT.

The genes are TRBV27 and TRBJ2-7; no firm D call. Trimming left V 2 bases short and J 1 base short, with 3 bases between. Germline CDR1 is MNHEY and CDR2 is SMNVEV (reference sequence). The CDR3 is 12 amino acids. The CDR3 DNA follows: TGTGCCAGCAGTTTACCGTCCTACGAGCAGTACTTC. Its translation is CASSLPSYEQYF.

The rearrangement joins TRBV28 to TRBJ1-1, with TRBD1 as a possible D gene (6 bases). The CDR3 is 15 amino acids. Germline V gives CDR1 MDHEN, CDR2 SYDVKM. The V and J ends lost 4 bases and 0 bases respectively, with 12 bases between them. The CDR3 is CASSSGTLMNTEAFF. CDR3 coding DNA: TGTGCCAGCAGTTCTGGGACACTCATGAACACTGAAGCTTTCTTT.

This chain's CDR3 is CASSLWFGPQETQYF. As DNA, the CDR3 is TGTGCCAGCAGCTTATGGTTCGGCCCACAAGAGACCCAGTACTTC. The chain combines TRBV7-2 with TRBJ2-5; unclear D gene. The CDR3 covers 15 residues. Trimming left V 2 bases short and J 2 bases short, with 12 bases between. Germline CDR1 and CDR2: SGHTA and FQGNSA.

This clone showed up just a few times. The rearrangement uses TRBV7-9 and TRBJ1-4; TRBD1 agrees at 8 bases. Per germline, CDR1 SEHNR and CDR2 FQNEAQ (reference sequence). This CDR3 is 15 amino acids long. The V segment lost 5 bases and the J segment 5 bases; nucleotides outside the gene matches: 7. DNA for the CDR3: TGTGCCAGCAGCAGCTCGACAGGGGAGAATGAAAAACTGTTTTTT. Translation gives CASSSSTGENEKLFF. Full variable domain (missing parts from reference TRBV7-9 and TRBJ1-4): DTGVSQNPRHKITKRGQNVTFRCDPISEHNRLYWYRQTLGQGPEFLTYFQNEAQLEKSRLLSDRFSAERPKGSFSTLEIQRTEQGDSAMYLCASSSSTGENEKLFFGSGTQLSVL.

The rearrangement uses TRBV27 and TRBJ2-7, with D perhaps being TRBD1 or TRBD2 (5 bases each). Germline V gene data show CDR1 as MNHEY and CDR2 as SMNVEV (reference sequence). V was shortened by 7 bases and J by 5 bases, with 15 bases between the two germline ends. This CDR3 has 13 residues. The CDR3 spells CASMDWGQDEQYF. CDR3 coding DNA: TGTGCCAGCATGGACTGGGGCCAAGACGAGCAGTACTTC.

The V and J genes are TRBV11-1 and TRBJ2-7; possibly TRBD1 or TRBD2 for D (5 bases each). This CDR3 comprises 15 residues. CDR1 SGHAT and CDR2 FQDESV come from the germline V gene (reference sequence). Trimming took off 1 base at V and 0 bases at J, with 10 bases between the two ends. DNA of the CDR3: TGTGCCAGCAGCTTAGGTTGGGGGAGCTCCTACGAGCAGTACTTC. Translated, it gives CASSLGWGSSYEQYF. Looking up the rest from reference TRBV11-1 and TRBJ2-7 gives the full variable domain: EAEVAQSPRYKITEKSQAVAFWCDPISGHATLYWYRQILGQGPELLVQFQDESVVDDSQLPKDRFSAERLKGVDSTLKIQPAELGDSAMYLCASSLGWGSSYEQYFGPGTRLTVT.